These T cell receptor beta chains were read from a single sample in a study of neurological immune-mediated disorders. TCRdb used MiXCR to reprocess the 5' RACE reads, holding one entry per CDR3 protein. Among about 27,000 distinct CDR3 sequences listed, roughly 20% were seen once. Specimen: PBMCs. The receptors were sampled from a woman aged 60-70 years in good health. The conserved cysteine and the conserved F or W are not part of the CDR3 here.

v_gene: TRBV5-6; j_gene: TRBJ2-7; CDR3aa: ASSFLADEQY
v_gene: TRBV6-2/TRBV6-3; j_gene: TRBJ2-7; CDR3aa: ASTGGTFTYEQY
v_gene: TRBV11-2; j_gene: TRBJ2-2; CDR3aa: ASSSPGQDHGEMF
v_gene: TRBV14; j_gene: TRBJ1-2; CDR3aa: ASSHLVGVGYT
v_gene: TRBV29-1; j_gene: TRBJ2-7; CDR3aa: SVEMSSVSYEQY
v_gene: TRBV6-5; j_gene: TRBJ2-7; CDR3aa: ASSQRTGLAGESYEQY
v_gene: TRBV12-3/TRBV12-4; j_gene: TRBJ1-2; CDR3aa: ASSHRTGYGYT
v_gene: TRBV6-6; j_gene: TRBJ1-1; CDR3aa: ASSTTGDTEAF
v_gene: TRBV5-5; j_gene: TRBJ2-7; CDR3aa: ASSRTGGVNSYEQY
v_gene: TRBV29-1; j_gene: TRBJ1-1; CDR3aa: SAGLGMNTEAF
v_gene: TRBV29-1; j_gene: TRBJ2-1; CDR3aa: SVSKSGSEQF
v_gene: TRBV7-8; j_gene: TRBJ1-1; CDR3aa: ASSSDSAQAF
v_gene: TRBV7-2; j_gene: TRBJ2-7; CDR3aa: ASSLDRFEQY
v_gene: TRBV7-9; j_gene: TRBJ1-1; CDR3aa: ASSLDGVRNTEAF
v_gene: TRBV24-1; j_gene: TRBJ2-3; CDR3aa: ATPTPTDTQY